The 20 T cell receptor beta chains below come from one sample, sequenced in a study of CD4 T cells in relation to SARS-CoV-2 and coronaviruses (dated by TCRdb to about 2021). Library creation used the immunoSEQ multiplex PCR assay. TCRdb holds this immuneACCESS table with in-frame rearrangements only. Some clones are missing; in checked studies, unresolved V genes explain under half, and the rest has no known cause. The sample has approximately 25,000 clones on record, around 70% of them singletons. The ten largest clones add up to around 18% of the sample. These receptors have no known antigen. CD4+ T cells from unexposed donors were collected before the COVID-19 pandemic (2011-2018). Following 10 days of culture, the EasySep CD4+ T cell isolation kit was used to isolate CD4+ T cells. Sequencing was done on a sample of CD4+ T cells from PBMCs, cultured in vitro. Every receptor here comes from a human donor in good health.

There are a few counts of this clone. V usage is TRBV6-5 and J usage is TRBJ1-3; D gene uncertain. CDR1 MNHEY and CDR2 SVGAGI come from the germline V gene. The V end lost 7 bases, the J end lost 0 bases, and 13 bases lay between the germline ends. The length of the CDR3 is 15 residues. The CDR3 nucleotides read TGTGCCAGCACGCAGTTGGGCGGCTCTGGAAACACCATATATTTT. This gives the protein CASTQLGGSGNTIYF.

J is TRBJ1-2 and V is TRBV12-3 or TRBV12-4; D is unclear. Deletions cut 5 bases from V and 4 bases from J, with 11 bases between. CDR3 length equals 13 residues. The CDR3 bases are TGTGCCAGCAGTACGGTGCGCTCCTATGGCTACACCTTC. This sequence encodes CASSTVRSYGYTF.

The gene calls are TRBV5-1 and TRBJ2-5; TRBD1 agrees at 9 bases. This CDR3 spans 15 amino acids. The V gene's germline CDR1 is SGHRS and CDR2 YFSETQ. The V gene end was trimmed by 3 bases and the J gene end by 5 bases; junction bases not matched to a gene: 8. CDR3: CASSSTGTGMETQYF. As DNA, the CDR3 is TGCGCCAGCAGCTCGACCGGGACAGGGATGGAGACCCAGTACTTC.

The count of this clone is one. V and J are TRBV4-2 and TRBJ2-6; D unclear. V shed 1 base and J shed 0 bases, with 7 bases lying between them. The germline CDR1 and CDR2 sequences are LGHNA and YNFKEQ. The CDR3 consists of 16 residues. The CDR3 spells CASSQVGFSGANVLTF. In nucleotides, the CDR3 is TGTGCCAGCAGCCAAGTCGGATTCTCTGGGGCCAACGTCCTGACTTTC.

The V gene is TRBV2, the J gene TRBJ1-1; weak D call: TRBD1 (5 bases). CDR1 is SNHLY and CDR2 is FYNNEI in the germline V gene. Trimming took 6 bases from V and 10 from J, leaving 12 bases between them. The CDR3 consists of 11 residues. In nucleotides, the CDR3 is TGTGCCAGCAGCGGACGGGGGGTAGCTTTCTTT. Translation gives CASSGRGVAFF.

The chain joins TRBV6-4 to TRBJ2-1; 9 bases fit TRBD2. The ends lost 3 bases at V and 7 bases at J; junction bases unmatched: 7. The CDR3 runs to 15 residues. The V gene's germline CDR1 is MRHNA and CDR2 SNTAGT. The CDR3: CASSELAGASNEQFF. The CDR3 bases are TGTGCCAGCAGTGAATTAGCGGGAGCATCGAATGAGCAGTTCTTC.

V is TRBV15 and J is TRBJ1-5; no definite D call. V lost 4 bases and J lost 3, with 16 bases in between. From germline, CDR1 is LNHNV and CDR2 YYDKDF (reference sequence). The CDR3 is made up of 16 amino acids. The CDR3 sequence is CATSIPTSGINQPQHF. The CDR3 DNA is TGTGCCACCAGCATCCCCACGTCCGGAATCAATCAGCCCCAGCATTTT.

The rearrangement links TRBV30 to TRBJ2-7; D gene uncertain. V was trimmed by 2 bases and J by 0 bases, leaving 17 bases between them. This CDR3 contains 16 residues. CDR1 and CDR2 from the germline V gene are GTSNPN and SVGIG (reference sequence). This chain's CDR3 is CAWSSFPGPFSYEQYF. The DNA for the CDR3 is TGTGCCTGGAGTTCATTTCCCGGGCCGTTCTCCTACGAGCAGTACTTC.

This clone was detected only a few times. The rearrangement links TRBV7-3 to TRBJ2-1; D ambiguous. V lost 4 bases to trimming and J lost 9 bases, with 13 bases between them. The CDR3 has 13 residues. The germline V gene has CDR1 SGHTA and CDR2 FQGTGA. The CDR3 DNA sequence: TGTGCCAGCAGCTCAGCCCCAGCAGGTGAGCAGTTCTTC. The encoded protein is CASSSAPAGEQFF.

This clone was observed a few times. CDR3 protein: CASSPPLGLKFF. CDR3 DNA: TGTGCCAGCAGTCCTCCTCTGGGACTAAAGTTCTTC. This sequence joins TRBV28 and TRBJ2-1; 7 bases align to TRBD2. The V segment lost 5 bases and the J segment 14 bases; nucleotides outside the gene matches: 9. CDR3 length: 12 amino acids. Germline V gene data show CDR1 as MDHEN and CDR2 as SYDVKM.

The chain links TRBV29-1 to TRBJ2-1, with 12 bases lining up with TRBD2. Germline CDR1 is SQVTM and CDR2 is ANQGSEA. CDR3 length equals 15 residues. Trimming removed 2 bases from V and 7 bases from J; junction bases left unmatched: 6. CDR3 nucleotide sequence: TGCAGCGTTGAACTAGCGGGAGGGCCCCGGAATGAGCAGTTCTTC. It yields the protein CSVELAGGPRNEQFF.

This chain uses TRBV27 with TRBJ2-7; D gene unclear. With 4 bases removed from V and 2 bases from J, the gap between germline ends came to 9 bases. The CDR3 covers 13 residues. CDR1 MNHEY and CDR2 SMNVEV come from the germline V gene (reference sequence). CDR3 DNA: TGTGCCAGCAGTTCGCCTGGACCCTACGAGCAGTACTTC. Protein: CASSSPGPYEQYF.

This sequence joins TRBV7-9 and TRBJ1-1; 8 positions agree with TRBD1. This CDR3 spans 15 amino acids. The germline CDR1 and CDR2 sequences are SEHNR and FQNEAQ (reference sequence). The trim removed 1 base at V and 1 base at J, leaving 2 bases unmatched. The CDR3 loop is CASSLGQGANTEAFF. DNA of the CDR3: TGTGCCAGCAGCTTAGGGCAGGGGGCGAACACTGAAGCTTTCTTT.

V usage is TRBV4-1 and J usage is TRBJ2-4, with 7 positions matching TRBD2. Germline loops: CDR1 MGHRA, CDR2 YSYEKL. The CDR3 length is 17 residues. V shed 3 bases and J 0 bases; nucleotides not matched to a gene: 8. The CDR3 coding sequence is TGCGCCAGCAGCCACAGTAGCGGGTACGGAGCCAAAAACATTCAGTACTTC. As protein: CASSHSSGYGAKNIQYF.

DNA for the CDR3: TGTGCCAGCTCCCTAGCGGGCACAGATACGCAGTATTTT. Translation gives CASSLAGTDTQYF. J is TRBJ2-3 and V is TRBV18; 7 bases fit TRBD2. Germline-derived CDR1 and CDR2 are KGHSH and LQKENI. The CDR3 sequence is 13 residues long. V trimming: 6 bases; J trimming: 1 base; junction bases outside the gene matches: 1.

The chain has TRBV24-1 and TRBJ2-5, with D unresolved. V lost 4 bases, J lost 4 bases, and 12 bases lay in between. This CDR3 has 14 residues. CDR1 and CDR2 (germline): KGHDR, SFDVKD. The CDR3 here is CATSDPTVIETQYF. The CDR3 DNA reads TGTGCCACCAGTGACCCTACAGTGATAGAGACCCAGTACTTC.

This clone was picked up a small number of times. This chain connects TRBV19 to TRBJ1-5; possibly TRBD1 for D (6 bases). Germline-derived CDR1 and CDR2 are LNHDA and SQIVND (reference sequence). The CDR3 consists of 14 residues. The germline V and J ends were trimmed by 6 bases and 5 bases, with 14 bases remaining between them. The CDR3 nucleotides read TGTGCCAGTAGCTTGGAGGACAGTCATCAGCCCCAGCATTTT. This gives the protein CASSLEDSHQPQHF.

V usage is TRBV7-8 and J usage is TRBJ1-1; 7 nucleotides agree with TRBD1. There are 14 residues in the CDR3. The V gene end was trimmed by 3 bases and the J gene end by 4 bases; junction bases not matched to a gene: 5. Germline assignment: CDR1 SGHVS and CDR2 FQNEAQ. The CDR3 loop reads CASSFAGGGTEAFF. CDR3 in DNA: TGTGCCAGCAGCTTCGCAGGGGGTGGCACTGAAGCTTTCTTT.

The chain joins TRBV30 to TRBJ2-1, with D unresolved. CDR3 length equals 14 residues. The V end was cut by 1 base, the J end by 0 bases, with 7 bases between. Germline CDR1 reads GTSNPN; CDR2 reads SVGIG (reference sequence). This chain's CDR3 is CAWSAWSSYNEQFF. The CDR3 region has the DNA TGTGCCTGGAGTGCCTGGAGCTCCTACAATGAGCAGTTCTTC.

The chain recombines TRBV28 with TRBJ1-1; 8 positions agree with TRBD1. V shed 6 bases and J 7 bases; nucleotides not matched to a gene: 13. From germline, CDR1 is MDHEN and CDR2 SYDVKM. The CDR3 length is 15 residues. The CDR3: CASSAAHQGADEAFF. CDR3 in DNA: TGTGCCAGCAGCGCGGCCCATCAGGGGGCGGATGAAGCTTTCTTT.